Detailed here is one T cell receptor beta chain. A second PCR, run for about 7 to 11 cycles, used a sample-barcoded 5' primer plus a J-beta primer mix. TCRdb reprocessed the 5' RACE reads with MiXCR, giving one entry per CDR3 protein. The data show about 2 million distinct CDR3 sequences, less than 50% seen once. This sample is part of a study of blood T cells in healthy people across ages. Germline assignment: CDR1 DFQATT and CDR2 SNEGSKA (reference sequence). V lost 3 bases to trimming and J lost 8 bases, with 13 bases between them. This CDR3 region has 13 residues. The sample comprised blood. The source of this sequence is a middle-aged woman in good health. This chain joins TRBV20-1 and TRBJ1-4; tentatively, D is TRBD1 (6 bases). The CDR3 region has the DNA TGCAGTGCTAGGGTTGGGGGCGGGGAAAAACTGTTTTTT. Translated, it gives CSARVGGGEKLFF.